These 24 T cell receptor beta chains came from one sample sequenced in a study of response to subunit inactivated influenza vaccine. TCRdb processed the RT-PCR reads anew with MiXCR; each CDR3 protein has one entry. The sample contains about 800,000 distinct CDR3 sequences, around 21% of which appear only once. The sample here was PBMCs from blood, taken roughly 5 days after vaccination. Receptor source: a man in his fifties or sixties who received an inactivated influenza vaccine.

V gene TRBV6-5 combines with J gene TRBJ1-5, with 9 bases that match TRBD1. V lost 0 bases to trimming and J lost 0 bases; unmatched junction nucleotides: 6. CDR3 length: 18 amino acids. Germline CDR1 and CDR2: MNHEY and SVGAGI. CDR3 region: CASSYSDRGRYSNQPQHF. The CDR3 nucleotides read TGTGCCAGCAGTTACTCGGACAGGGGACGCTATAGCAATCAGCCCCAGCATTTT.

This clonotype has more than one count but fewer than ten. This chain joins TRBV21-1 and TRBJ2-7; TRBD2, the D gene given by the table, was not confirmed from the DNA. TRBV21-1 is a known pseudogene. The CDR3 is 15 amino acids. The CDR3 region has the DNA TGTGCCAGCAGCAAAGCGCAGGCTAGACCCTACGAGCAGTACTTC. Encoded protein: CASSKAQARPYEQYF.

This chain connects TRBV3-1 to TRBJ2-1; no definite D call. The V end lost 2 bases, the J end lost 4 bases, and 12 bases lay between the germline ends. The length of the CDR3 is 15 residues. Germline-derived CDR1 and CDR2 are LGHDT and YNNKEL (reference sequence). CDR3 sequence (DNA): TGTGCCAGCAGCCAATCGTTAGGATCTTACAATGAGCAGTTCTTC. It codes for CASSQSLGSYNEQFF.

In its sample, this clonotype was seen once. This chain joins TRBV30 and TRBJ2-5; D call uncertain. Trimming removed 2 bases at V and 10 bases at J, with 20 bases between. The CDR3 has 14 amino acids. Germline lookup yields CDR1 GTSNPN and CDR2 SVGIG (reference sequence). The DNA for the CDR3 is TGTGCCTGGAGTCCTCATTCTTCGGCTAGGGTCCAGTACTTC. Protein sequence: CAWSPHSSARVQYF.

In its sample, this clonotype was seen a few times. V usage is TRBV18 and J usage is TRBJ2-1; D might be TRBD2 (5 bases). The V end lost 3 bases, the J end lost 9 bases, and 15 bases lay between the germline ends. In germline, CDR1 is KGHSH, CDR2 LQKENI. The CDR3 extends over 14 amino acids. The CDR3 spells CASSPGPGIGEQFF. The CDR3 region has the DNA TGTGCCAGCTCACCTGGCCCCGGGATCGGTGAGCAGTTCTTC.

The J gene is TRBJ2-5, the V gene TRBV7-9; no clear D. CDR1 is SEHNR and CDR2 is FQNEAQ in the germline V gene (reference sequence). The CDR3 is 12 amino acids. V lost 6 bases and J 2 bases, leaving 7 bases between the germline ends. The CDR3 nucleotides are TGTGCCAGCAGGTCAAATCAAGAGACCCAGTACTTC. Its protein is CASRSNQETQYF.

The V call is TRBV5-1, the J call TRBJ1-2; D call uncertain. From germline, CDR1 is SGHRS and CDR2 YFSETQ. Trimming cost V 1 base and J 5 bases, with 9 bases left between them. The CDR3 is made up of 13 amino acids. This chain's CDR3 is CASSLFGGYGYTF. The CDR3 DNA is TGCGCCAGCAGCTTGTTCGGTGGTTATGGCTACACCTTC.

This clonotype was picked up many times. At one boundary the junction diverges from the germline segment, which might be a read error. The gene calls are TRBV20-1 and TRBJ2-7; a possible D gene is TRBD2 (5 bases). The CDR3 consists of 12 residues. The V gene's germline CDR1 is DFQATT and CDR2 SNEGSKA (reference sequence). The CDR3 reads CSAGAGLLESHF. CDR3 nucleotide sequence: TGCAGTGCCGGAGCAGGACTCCTTGAATCCCACTTC.

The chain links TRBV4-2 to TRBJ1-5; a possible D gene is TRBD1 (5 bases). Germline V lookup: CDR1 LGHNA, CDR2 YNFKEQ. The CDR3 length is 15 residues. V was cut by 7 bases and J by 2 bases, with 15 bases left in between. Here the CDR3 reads CASKTVAEGNQPQHF. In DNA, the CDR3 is TGTGCCAGCAAGACAGTTGCAGAGGGCAATCAGCCCCAGCATTTT.

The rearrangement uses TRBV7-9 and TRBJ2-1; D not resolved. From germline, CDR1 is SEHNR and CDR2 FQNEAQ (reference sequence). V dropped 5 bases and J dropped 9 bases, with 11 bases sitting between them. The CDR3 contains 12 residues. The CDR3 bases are TGTGCCAGCAGCCTCGGAATGGGTGAGCAGTTCTTC. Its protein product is CASSLGMGEQFF.

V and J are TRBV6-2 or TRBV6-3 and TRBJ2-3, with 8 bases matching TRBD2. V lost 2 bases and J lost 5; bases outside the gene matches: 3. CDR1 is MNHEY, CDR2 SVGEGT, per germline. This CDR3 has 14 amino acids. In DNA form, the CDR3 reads TGTGCCAGCAGTTACCAAGCGGGAGTAGATACGCAGTATTTT. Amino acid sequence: CASSYQAGVDTQYF.

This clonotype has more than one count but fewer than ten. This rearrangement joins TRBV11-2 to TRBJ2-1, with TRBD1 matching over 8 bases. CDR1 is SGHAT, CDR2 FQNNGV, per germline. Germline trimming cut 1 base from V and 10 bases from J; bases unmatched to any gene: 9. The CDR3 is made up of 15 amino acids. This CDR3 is CASSLARGLTAEQFF. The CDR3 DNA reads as TGTGCCAGCAGCTTAGCCAGGGGGCTGACCGCGGAGCAGTTCTTC. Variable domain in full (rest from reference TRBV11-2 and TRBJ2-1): EAGVAQSPRYKIIEKRQSVAFWCNPISGHATLYWYQQILGQGPKLLIQFQNNGVVDDSQLPKDRFSAERLKGVDSTLKIQPAKLEDSAVYLCASSLARGLTAEQFFGPGTRLTVL.

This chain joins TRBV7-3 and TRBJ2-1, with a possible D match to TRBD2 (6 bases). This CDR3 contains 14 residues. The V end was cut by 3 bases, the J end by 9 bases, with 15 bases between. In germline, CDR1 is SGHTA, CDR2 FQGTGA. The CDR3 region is CASSLGGVGAEQFF. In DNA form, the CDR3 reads TGTGCCAGCAGCTTGGGGGGTGTAGGGGCTGAGCAGTTCTTC. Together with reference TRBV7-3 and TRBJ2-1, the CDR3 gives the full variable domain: GAGVSQTPSNKVTEKGKYVELRCDPISGHTALYWYRQSLGQGPEFLIYFQGTGAADDSGLPNDRFFAVRPEGSVSTLKIQRTERGDSAVYLCASSLGGVGAEQFFGPGTRLTVL.

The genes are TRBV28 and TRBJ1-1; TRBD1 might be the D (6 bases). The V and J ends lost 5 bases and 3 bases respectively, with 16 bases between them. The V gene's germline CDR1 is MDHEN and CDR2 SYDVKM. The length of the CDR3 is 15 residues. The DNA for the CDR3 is TGTGCCAGCAGTCTATTCCGTGACAGGCACACTGAAGCTTTCTTT. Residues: CASSLFRDRHTEAFF.

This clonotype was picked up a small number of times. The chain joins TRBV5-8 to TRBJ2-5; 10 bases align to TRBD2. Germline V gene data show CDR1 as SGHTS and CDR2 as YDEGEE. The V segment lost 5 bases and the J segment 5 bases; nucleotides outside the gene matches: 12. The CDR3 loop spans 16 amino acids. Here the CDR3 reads CASSDSSGRGSETQYF. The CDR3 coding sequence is TGTGCCAGCAGTGATTCTAGCGGGAGAGGGTCGGAGACCCAGTACTTC.

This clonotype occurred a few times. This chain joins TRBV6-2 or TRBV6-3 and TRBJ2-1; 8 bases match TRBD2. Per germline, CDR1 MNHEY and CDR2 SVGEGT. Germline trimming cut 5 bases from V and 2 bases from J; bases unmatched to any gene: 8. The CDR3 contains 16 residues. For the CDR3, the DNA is TGTGCCAGCAGTCAAGGGGCGGGAGGTCCCTACAATGAGCAGTTCTTC. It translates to CASSQGAGGPYNEQFF.

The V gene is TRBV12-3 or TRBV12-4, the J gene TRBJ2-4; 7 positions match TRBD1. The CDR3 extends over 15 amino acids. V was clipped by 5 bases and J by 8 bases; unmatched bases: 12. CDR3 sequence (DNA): TGTGCCAGCAGTCCCGGCTTGACAGGGAGAGACATTCAGTACTTC. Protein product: CASSPGLTGRDIQYF.

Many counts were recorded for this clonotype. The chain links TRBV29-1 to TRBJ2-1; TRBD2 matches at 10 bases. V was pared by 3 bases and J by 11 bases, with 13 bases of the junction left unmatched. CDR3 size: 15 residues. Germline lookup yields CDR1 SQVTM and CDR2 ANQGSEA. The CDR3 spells CSVELRLAGVHQQFF. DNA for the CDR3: TGCAGCGTTGAGTTGAGGCTAGCGGGAGTTCACCAGCAGTTCTTC.

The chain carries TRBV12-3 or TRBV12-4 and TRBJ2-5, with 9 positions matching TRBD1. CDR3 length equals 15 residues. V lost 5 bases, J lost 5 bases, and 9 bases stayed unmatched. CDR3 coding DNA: TGTGCCAGCAGTCCTGGGACAGGGATTCACGAGACCCAGTACTTC. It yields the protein CASSPGTGIHETQYF.

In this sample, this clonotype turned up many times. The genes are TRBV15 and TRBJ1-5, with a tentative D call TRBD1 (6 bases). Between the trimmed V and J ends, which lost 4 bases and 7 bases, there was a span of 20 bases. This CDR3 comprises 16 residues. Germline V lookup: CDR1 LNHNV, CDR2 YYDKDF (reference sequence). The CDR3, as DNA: TGTGCCACCAGCAACTCGTGGTACAGGGCCTCGCAGCCCCAGCATTTT. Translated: CATSNSWYRASQPQHF.

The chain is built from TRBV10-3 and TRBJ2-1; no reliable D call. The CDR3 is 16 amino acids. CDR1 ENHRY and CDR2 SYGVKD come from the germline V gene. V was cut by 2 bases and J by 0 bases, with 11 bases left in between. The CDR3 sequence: CAISEEDVLSYNEQFF. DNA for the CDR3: TGTGCCATCAGTGAGGAGGACGTTCTCTCCTACAATGAGCAGTTCTTC.

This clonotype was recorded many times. Here the CDR3 reads CASSQDLGTGTYEQYF. DNA of the CDR3: TGCGCCAGCAGCCAAGATCTTGGGACAGGGACTTACGAGCAGTACTTC. V gene TRBV4-3 combines with J gene TRBJ2-7, with 9 bases identical to TRBD1. With 0 bases clipped from V and 4 bases from J, the junction kept 7 bases outside the gene matches. CDR1 LGHNA and CDR2 YSLEER come from the germline V gene. The CDR3 loop spans 16 amino acids.

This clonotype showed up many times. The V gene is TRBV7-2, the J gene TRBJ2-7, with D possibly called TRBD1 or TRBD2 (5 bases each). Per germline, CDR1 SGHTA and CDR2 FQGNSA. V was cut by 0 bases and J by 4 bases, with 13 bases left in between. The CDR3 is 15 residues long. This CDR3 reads CASSLALGPFYEQYF. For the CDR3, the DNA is TGTGCCAGCAGCTTAGCGTTGGGACCCTTTTACGAGCAGTACTTC.

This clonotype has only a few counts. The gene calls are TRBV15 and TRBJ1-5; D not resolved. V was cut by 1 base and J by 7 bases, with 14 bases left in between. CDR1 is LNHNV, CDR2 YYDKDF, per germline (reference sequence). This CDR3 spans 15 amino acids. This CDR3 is CATSRGAYPGQPQHF. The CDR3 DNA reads TGTGCCACCAGCAGAGGGGCTTACCCGGGGCAGCCCCAGCATTTT.